The entry below describes one T cell receptor beta chain. This entry is derived from a study of blood T cell repertoires in COVID-19. In the study overall: The United States, Italy and Spain provided the acute and convalescent COVID-19 samples. T cells, B-cell-depleted T cells, or PBMCs supplied cDNA or gDNA.

Per the study methods: Estimation of nucleated cell counts relied on the amplification of reference gene primers. Repertoires were generated with immunoSEQ multiplex PCR, while TCRdb's copy carries only in-frame clones and drops some. V and J calls and clone size are given by that table; D and trimming were obtained from the DNA. The table lists approximately 70,000 clones, just over 90% of them singletons. Sequencing was performed on peripheral blood. The TCR comes from a woman between 18 and 30 years old with acute or convalescent COVID-19.

This CDR3 reads CASTQGAAEQFF. The CDR3 coding sequence is TGTGCCAGCACTCAGGGGGCGGCTGAGCAGTTCTTC. The V call is TRBV6-6, the J call TRBJ2-1, with 8 bases identical to TRBD1. V lost 7 bases, J lost 9 bases, and 5 bases stayed unmatched. This CDR3 contains 12 residues. The germline V gene encodes CDR1 MNHNY and CDR2 SVGAGI (reference sequence).